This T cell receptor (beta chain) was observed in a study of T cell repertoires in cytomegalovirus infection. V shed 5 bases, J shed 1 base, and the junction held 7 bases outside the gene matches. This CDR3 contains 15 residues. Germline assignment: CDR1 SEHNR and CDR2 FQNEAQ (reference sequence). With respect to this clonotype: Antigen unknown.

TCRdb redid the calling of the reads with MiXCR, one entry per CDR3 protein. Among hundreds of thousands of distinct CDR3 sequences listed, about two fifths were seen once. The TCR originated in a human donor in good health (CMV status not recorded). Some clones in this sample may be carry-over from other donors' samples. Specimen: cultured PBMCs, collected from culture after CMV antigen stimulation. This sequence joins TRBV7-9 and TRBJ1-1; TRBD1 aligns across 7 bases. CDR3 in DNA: TGTGCCAGCAGCGCCCTGACAGGGAGGAACACTGAAGCTTTCTTT. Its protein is CASSALTGRNTEAFF.